Listed here are 2 T cell receptor beta chains from one sample, sequenced in a study of tissue T cells after allogeneic stem cell transplantation (dated by TCRdb to the early 2020s). Reading the label with the study, this specimen's time point is: recipient (host-origin) PBMCs collected before allo-HCT. Libraries were built with the immunoSEQ multiplex PCR assay. The table comes from immuneACCESS by way of TCRdb, which keeps in-frame sequences with V and J called. Part of the clones is missing from these tables; in studies checked, under half for an unresolved V gene and the rest for unknown reasons. Within this sample are about 42,000 clones, with roughly 92% of them counted one time only. The top ten clonotypes cover 3% to 4% of the sample. The sample in question was blood, obtained before transplantation. These receptor sequences come from a woman aged 35 to 69 who later had graft-versus-host disease after an allogeneic stem cell transplant.

The rearrangement links TRBV19 to TRBJ1-2; D not resolved. The V and J ends lost 5 bases and 0 bases respectively, with 10 bases between them. The germline V gene encodes CDR1 LNHDA and CDR2 SQIVND (reference sequence). CDR3 length equals 14 residues. CDR3 bases: TGTGCCAGTAGTCTGGACGGCTCTAACTATGGCTACACCTTC. It translates to CASSLDGSNYGYTF.

This clone appeared a single time. The rearrangement links TRBV3-1 (or the pseudogene TRBV3-2) to TRBJ2-1; 7 bases fit TRBD2. Germline V gene data show CDR1 as LGHDT and CDR2 as YNNKEL (reference sequence). CDR3 length: 15 residues. Losses at the gene ends were 8 bases for V and 0 bases for J; bases not matched to a gene: 7. This CDR3 reads CASQRSGISYNEQFF. The CDR3 region has the DNA TGTGCCAGCCAACGGAGCGGGATCTCCTACAATGAGCAGTTCTTC.